The 15 T cell receptor beta chains given below trace back to one sample, sequenced in a study of shared clonotypes between healthy human individuals. Naive CD8 cells, CD45RO-negative and positively selected for CCR7, excluded terminally differentiated effector memory CD45RA+ cells. Profiling relied on immunoSEQ multiplex PCR, and the TCRdb table lists in-frame clones only, not all of them. Here the sample spans 1.5 million to 2.5 million clones, around 96% being singletons. The source material was naive CD8+ T cells sorted from blood. Source of these receptors: a man in his late teens or twenties in good health.

The chain is built from TRBV14 and TRBJ1-1; the D is unclear. Trimming took 2 bases from V and 5 from J, leaving 18 bases between them. The CDR3 consists of 16 residues. Germline values: CDR1 SGHDN, CDR2 FVKESK. The CDR3 DNA is TGTGCCAGCAGCCAATCCCGAGGCAGGAGTTGGACTGAAGCTTTCTTT. Amino acid sequence: CASSQSRGRSWTEAFF.

V and J are TRBV4-1 and TRBJ2-7; possibly TRBD1 for D (6 bases). The CDR3 length is 17 residues. The ends were cut back, 2 bases at V and 3 bases at J, with 20 bases in the middle. The germline V gene encodes CDR1 MGHRA and CDR2 YSYEKL. CDR3 sequence (DNA): TGCGCCAGCAGCCAAATCAACACAGGGTCACCAGGCTACGAGCAGTACTTC. Protein: CASSQINTGSPGYEQYF.

In its sample, this clone was seen once. This chain connects TRBV2 to TRBJ2-2; maybe TRBD1 (6 bases). Germline V CDR1 and CDR2: SNHLY, FYNNEI. CDR3 size: 17 residues. V was pared by 6 bases and J by 0 bases, with 17 bases between. CDR3 residues: CASSDVGGFANTGELFF. In nucleotides, the CDR3 is TGTGCCAGCAGCGATGTAGGGGGATTCGCGAACACCGGGGAGCTGTTTTTT.

As for this clone: One end of the junction does not line up with germline, which may come from a read error. The rearrangement links TRBV20-1 to TRBJ1-2; perhaps TRBD1 as D (6 bases). The CDR3 loop spans 8 amino acids. The germline gives CDR1 DFQATT, CDR2 SNEGSKA (reference sequence). DNA of the CDR3: TGCAGTGGGGGGCAGCCTCCTTTC. It is translated as CSGGQPPF.

This clone has a single count. Other DNA sequences within the sample encode an identical CDR3. The chain uses TRBV6-6 and TRBJ1-1, with 10 positions matching TRBD1. The V gene end was trimmed by 5 bases and the J gene end by 6 bases; junction bases not matched to a gene: 0. Germline V CDR1 and CDR2: MNHNY, SVGAGI (reference sequence). This CDR3 is 12 amino acids long. DNA of the CDR3: TGTGCCAGCAGTGGACAGGGGGCTGAAGCTTTCTTT. It codes for CASSGQGAEAFF.

DNA for the CDR3: TGTGCCAGCAGCCGAACAGGGTATCTAGAGACCCAGTACTTC. Its protein is CASSRTGYLETQYF. The rearrangement links TRBV7-9 to TRBJ2-5; the D gene is possibly TRBD1 (6 bases). Germline values: CDR1 SEHNR, CDR2 FQNEAQ (reference sequence). Trimming took off 5 bases at V and 4 bases at J, with 14 bases between the two ends. This CDR3 is built from 14 residues.

On this clone: The sample has other DNA sequences that encode this CDR3 too. This chain links TRBV6-5 with TRBJ2-1; D gene unclear. CDR3 length: 16 amino acids. Germline CDR1 reads MNHEY; CDR2 reads SVGAGI. The germline V and J ends were trimmed by 0 bases and 1 base, with 10 bases remaining between them. The CDR3 is CASSYSIGESYNEQFF. CDR3 DNA: TGTGCCAGCAGTTACTCGATTGGAGAGTCCTACAATGAGCAGTTCTTC.

The gene calls are TRBV2 and TRBJ2-7, with 9 nucleotides matching TRBD2. With 6 bases clipped from V and 4 bases from J, the junction kept 13 bases outside the gene matches. CDR3 length: 16 residues. Germline CDR1 reads SNHLY; CDR2 reads FYNNEI. DNA of the CDR3: TGTGCCAGCAGACAACAAATCCTAGCGGGACCTTACGAGCAGTACTTC. The encoded protein is CASRQQILAGPYEQYF. The variable domain in full, completed from reference TRBV2 and TRBJ2-7, reads EPEVTQTPSHQVTQMGQEVILRCVPISNHLYFYWYRQILGQKVEFLVSFYNNEISEKSEIFDDQFSVERPDGSNFTLKIRSTKLEDSAMYFCASRQQILAGPYEQYFGPGTRLTVT.

The rearrangement uses TRBV5-5 and TRBJ1-2, with TRBD1 matching 9 bases. This CDR3 is built from 15 residues. Unmatched junction bases numbered 12, after V lost 5 bases and J lost 7 bases. Germline V gene lookup returns CDR1 SGHKS and CDR2 YYEKEE (reference sequence). The CDR3 region is CASSRDGTGKFGYTF. The DNA of the CDR3 is TGTGCCAGCAGTCGCGACGGGACAGGGAAGTTTGGCTACACCTTC.

The chain joins TRBV5-1 to TRBJ2-5; D is possibly TRBD2 (6 bases). The CDR3 contains 15 residues. The V end was cut by 1 base, the J end by 5 bases, with 15 bases between. Germline values: CDR1 SGHRS, CDR2 YFSETQ. In DNA form, the CDR3 reads TGCGCCAGCAGCTTGTCTCCGGGAGAGGCGGAGACCCAGTACTTC. Translated: CASSLSPGEAETQYF.

The chain couples TRBV5-8 to TRBJ2-5, with 8 positions matching TRBD1. The germline V gene has CDR1 SGHTS and CDR2 YDEGEE. The ends lost 3 bases at V and 5 bases at J; junction bases unmatched: 9. This CDR3 region has 15 residues. The CDR3 DNA follows: TGTGCCAGCAGCTCCGGGACAGGTGAATGGGAGACCCAGTACTTC. Residues: CASSSGTGEWETQYF.

The chain is built from TRBV18 and TRBJ1-2; no reliable D call. From germline, CDR1 is KGHSH and CDR2 LQKENI. Trimming left V 6 bases short and J 3 bases short, with 11 bases between. The CDR3 runs to 13 residues. CDR3 sequence reads: CASSDDADYGYTF. DNA of the CDR3: TGTGCCAGCTCGGACGACGCAGACTATGGCTACACCTTC.

This clone was detected only once. The V call is TRBV2, the J call TRBJ2-7; 11 positions agree with TRBD2. Trimming cost V 2 bases and J 3 bases; bases outside gene matches: 3. In germline, CDR1 is SNHLY, CDR2 FYNNEI. The CDR3 totals 15 residues. The CDR3 region is CASSELAGGFYEQYF. The CDR3 bases are TGTGCCAGCAGTGAACTAGCGGGAGGTTTCTACGAGCAGTACTTC. The full variable domain, its missing parts supplied by reference TRBV2 and TRBJ2-7, is EPEVTQTPSHQVTQMGQEVILRCVPISNHLYFYWYRQILGQKVEFLVSFYNNEISEKSEIFDDQFSVERPDGSNFTLKIRSTKLEDSAMYFCASSELAGGFYEQYFGPGTRLTVT.

The chain carries TRBV9 and TRBJ2-3, with 7 bases that match TRBD1. Germline CDR1 reads SGDLS; CDR2 reads YYNGEE. V was clipped by 0 bases and J by 5 bases; unmatched bases: 6. This CDR3 spans 15 amino acids. The CDR3: CASSVEAGGGDTQYF. The CDR3 nucleotides are TGTGCCAGCAGCGTAGAGGCAGGGGGTGGAGATACGCAGTATTTT.

This chain links TRBV25-1 with TRBJ2-7, with unresolved D. Germline assignment: CDR1 MGHDK and CDR2 SYGVNS. The CDR3 contains 13 residues. Trimming took off 3 bases at V and 7 bases at J, with 13 bases between the two ends. The chain's CDR3 is CASSDSGLREQYF. CDR3 bases: TGTGCCAGCAGTGATAGTGGGTTAAGGGAGCAGTACTTC.